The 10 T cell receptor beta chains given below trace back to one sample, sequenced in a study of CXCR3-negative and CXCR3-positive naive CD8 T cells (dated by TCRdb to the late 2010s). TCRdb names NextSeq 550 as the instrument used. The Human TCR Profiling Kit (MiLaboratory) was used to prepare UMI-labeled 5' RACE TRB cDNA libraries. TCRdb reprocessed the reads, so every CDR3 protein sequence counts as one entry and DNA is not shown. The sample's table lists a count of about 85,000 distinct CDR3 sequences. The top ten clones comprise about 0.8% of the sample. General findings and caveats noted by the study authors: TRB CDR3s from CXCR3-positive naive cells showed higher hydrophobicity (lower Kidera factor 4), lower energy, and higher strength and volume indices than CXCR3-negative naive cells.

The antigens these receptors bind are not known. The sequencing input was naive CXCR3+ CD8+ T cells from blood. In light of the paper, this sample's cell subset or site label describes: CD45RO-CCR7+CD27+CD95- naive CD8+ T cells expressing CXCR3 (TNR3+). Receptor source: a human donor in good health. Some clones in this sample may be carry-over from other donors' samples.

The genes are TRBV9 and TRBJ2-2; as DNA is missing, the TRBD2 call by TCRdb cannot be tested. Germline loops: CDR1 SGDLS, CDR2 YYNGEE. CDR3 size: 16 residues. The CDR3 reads CASSATSGTSTGELFF. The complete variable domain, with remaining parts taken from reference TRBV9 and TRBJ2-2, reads DSGVTQTPKHLITATGQRVTLRCSPRSGDLSVYWYQQSLDQGLQFLIQYYNGEERAKGNILERFSAQQFPDLHSELNLSSLELGDSALYFCASSATSGTSTGELFFGEGSRLTVL.

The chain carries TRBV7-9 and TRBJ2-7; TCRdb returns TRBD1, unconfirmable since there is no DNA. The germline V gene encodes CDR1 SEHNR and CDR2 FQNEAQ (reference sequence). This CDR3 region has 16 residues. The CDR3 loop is CASSSKVGQGAYEQYF. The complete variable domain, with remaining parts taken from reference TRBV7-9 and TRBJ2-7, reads DTGVSQNPRHKITKRGQNVTFRCDPISEHNRLYWYRQTLGQGPEFLTYFQNEAQLEKSRLLSDRFSAERPKGSFSTLEIQRTEQGDSAMYLCASSSKVGQGAYEQYFGPGTRLTVT.

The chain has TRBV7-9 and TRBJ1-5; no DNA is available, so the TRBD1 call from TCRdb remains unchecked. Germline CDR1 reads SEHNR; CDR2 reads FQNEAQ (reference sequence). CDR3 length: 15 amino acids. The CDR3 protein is CASSLAGDGNQPQHF.

The CDR3 here is CASSPDGVETYEQYF. This chain joins TRBV4-2 and TRBJ2-7. The length of the CDR3 is 15 residues. Germline CDR1 LGHNA, CDR2 YNFKEQ.

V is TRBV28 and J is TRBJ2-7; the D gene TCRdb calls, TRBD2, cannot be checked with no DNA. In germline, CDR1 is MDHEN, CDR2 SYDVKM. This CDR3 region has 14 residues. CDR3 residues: CASETSGRNHEQYF.

Here the CDR3 reads CASSDFLDGGETQYF. The rearrangement links TRBV6-1 to TRBJ2-5; the TCRdb call, TRBD1, lacks DNA for checking. Germline V gene sequence: CDR1 MNHNS, CDR2 SASEGT. This CDR3 region has 15 residues.

This CDR3 reads CSARPPDLYEQYF. This chain joins TRBV20-1 and TRBJ2-7; TCRdb returns TRBD1, unconfirmable since there is no DNA. This CDR3 spans 13 amino acids. From germline, CDR1 is DFQATT and CDR2 SNEGSKA (reference sequence).

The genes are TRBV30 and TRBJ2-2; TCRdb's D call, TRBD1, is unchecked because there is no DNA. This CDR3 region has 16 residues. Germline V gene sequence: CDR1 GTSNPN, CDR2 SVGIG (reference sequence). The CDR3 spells CAWKTRDRVNTGELFF.

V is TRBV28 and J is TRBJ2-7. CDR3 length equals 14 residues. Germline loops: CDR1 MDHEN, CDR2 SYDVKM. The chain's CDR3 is CASSLLGSTYEQYF. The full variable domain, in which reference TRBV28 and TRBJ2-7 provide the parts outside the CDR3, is DVKVTQSSRYLVKRTGEKVFLECVQDMDHENMFWYRQDPGLGLRLIYFSYDVKMKEKGDIPEGYSVSREKKERFSLILESASTNQTSMYLCASSLLGSTYEQYFGPGTRLTVT.

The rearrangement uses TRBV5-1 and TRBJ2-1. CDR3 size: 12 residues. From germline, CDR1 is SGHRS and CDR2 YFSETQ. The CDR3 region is CASSLIWNEQFF.